The present T cell receptor (beta chain) was sequenced within a study of T-cell reconstitution after alpha-beta-depleted transplantation in children. Molecular barcoding with unique molecular identifiers was used for the TCRbeta library. TCRdb reprocessed the PCR reads via MiXCR and lists one record per CDR3 protein. The profile covers a few hundred thousand distinct CDR3 sequences, with around 9.6% appearing a single time and about 6% taken by the ten largest. In this sample, this clonotype turned up a few times. CDR3 length equals 14 residues. Unmatched junction bases numbered 6, after V lost 5 bases and J lost 4 bases. Looked up from germline, CDR1 is SEHNR and CDR2 is FQNEAQ (reference sequence).

The genes are TRBV7-9 and TRBJ1-1; 8 bases line up with TRBD1. This receptor was obtained from a human donor who donated a stem cell graft to a child with acute lymphoblastic leukemia. This specimen was PBMCs from the stem cell graft donor, taken from the stem cell graft. The CDR3 loop is CASSTGQGATEAFF. Written as DNA, the CDR3 is TGTGCCAGCAGCACCGGACAGGGTGCCACTGAAGCTTTCTTT.